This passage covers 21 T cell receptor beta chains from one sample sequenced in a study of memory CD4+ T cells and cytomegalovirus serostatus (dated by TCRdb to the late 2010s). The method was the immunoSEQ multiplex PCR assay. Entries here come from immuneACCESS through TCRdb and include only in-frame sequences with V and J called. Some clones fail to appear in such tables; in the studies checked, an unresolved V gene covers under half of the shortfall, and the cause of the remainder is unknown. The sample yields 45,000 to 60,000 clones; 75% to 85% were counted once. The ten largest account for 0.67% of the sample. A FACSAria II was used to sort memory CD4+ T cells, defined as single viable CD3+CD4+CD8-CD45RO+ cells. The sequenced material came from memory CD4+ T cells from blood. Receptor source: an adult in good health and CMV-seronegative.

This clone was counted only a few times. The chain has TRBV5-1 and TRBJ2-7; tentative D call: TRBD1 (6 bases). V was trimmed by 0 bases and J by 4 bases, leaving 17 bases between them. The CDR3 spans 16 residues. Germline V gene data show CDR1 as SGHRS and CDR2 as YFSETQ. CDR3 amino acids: CASSLGGGQDIYEQYF. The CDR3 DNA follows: TGCGCCAGCAGCTTGGGAGGGGGTCAGGACATATACGAGCAGTACTTC.

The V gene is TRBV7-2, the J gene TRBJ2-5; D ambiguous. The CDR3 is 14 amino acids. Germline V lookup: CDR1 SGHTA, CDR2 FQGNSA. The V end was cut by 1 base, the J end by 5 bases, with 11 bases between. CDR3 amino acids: CASSLGGFFETQYF. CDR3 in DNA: TGTGCCAGCAGCTTAGGAGGATTTTTTGAGACCCAGTACTTC.

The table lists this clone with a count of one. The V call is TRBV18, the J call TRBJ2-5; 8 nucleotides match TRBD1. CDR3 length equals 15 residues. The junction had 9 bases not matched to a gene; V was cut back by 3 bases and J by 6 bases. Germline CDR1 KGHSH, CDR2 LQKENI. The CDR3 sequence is CASSPGAGQGQTQYF. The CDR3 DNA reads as TGTGCCAGCTCACCCGGGGCAGGACAGGGTCAGACCCAGTACTTC.

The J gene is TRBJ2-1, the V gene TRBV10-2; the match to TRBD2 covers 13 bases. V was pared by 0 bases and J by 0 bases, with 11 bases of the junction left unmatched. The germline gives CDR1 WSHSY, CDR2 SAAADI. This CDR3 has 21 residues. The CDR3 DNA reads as TGCGCCAGCAGTGAGTCGATTTGGACTAGCGGGAGTTCTCGCTCCTACAATGAGCAGTTCTTC. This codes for CASSESIWTSGSSRSYNEQFF.

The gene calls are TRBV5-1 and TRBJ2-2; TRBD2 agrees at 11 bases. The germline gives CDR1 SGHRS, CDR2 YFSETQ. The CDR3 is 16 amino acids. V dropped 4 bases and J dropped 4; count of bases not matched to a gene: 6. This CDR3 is CASSPTSGGPTGELFF. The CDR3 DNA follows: TGCGCCAGCAGCCCAACTAGCGGGGGACCCACCGGGGAGCTGTTTTTT.

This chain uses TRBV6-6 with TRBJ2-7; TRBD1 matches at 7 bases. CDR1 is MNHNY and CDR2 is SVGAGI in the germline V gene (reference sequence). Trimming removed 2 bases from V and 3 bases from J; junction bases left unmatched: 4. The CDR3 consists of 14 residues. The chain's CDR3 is CASSYTGALYEQYF. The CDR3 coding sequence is TGTGCCAGCAGTTACACAGGGGCCCTCTACGAGCAGTACTTC.

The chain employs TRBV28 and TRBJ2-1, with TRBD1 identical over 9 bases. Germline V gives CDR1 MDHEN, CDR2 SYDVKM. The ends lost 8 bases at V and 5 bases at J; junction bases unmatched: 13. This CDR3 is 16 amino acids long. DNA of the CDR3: TGTGCCAGCTCTCCTCTCGGGACAGGGAGAAACAATGAGCAGTTCTTC. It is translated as CASSPLGTGRNNEQFF.

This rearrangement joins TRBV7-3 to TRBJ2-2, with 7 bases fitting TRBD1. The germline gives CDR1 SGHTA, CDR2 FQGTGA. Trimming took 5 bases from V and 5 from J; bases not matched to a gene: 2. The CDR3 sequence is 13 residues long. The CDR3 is CASSPQGTGELFF. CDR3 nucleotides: TGTGCCAGCAGCCCACAGGGGACCGGGGAGCTGTTTTTT.

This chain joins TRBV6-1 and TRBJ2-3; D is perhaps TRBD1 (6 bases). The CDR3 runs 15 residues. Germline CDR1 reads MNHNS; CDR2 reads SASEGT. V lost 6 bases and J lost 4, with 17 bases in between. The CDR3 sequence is CASSLGTGLSDTQYF. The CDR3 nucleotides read TGTGCCAGCAGCCTCGGAACAGGGTTGTCAGATACGCAGTATTTT.

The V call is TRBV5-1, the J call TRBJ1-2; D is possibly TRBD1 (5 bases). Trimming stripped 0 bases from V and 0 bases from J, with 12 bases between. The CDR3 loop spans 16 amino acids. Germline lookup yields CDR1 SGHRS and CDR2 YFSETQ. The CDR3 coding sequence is TGCGCCAGCAGCTTGGCCACGGGGGTTACTAACTATGGCTACACCTTC. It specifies CASSLATGVTNYGYTF.

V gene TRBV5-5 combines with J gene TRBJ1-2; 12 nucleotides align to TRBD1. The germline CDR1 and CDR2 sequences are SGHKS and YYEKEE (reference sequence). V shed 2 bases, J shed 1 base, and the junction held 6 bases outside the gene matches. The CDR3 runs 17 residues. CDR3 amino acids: CASSFGGQGALNYGYTF. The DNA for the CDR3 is TGTGCCAGCAGCTTTGGGGGACAGGGGGCCCTTAACTATGGCTACACCTTC.

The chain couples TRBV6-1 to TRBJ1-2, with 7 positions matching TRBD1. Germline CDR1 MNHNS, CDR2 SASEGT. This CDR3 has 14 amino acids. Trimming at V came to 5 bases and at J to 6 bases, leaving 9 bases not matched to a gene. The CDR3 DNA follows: TGTGCCAGCAGTTCCCCGGACAGGAGAGATGGCTACACCTTC. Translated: CASSSPDRRDGYTF.

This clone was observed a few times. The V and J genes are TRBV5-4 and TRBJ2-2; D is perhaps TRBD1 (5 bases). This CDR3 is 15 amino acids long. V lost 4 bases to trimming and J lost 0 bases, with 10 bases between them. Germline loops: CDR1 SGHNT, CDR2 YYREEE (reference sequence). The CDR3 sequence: CASSHRGPNTGELFF. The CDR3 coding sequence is TGTGCCAGCAGCCATAGGGGTCCGAACACCGGGGAGCTGTTTTTT.

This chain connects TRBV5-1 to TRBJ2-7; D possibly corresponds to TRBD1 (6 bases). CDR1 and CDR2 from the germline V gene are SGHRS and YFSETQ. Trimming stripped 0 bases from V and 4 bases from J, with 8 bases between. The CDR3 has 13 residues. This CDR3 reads CASSLDREYEQYF. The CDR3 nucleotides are TGCGCCAGCAGCTTGGACAGGGAGTACGAGCAGTACTTC.

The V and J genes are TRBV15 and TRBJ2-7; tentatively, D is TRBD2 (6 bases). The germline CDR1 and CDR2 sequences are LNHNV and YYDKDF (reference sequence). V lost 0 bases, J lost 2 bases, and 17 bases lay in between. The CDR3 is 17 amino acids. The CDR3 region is CATSRDGVGGATYEQYF. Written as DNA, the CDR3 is TGTGCCACCAGCAGAGATGGGGTCGGGGGTGCGACCTACGAGCAGTACTTC.

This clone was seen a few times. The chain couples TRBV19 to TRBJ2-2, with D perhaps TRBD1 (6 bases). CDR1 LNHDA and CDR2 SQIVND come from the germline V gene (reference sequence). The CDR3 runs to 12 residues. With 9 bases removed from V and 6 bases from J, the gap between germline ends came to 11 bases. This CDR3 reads CASSQGSGELFF. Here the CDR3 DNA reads TGTGCCAGCTCACAGGGTTCCGGGGAGCTGTTTTTT.

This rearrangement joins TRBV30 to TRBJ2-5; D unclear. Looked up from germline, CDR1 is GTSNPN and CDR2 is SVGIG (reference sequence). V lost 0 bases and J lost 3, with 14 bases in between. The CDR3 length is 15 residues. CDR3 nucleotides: TGTGCCTGGAGTGTAAAAACAGTTGGAAAAGAGACCCAGTACTTC. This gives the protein CAWSVKTVGKETQYF.

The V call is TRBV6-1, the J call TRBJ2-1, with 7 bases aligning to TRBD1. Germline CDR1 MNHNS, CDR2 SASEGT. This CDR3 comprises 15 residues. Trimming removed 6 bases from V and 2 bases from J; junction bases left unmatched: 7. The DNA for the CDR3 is TGTGCCAGCAGCGCTCCGGGACAGACCTACAATGAGCAGTTCTTC. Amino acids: CASSAPGQTYNEQFF.

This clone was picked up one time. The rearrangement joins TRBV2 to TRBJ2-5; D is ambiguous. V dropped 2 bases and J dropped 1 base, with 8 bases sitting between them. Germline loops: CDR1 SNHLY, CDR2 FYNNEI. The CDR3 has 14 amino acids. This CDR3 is CASSEWASQETQYF. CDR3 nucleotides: TGTGCCAGCAGTGAATGGGCAAGCCAAGAGACCCAGTACTTC.

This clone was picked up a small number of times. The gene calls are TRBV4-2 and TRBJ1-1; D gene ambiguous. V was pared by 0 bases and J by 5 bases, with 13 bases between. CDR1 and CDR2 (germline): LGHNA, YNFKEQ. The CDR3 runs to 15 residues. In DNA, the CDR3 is TGTGCCAGCAGCCAAGAGAGTGGTTGGGGAACTGAAGCTTTCTTT. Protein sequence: CASSQESGWGTEAFF.

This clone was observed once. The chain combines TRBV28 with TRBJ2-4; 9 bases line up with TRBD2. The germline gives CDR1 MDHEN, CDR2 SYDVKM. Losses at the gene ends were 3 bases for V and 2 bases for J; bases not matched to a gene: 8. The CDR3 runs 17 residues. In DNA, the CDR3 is TGTGCCAGCAGTTTCCATGGGACTAGCACAACCAAAAACATTCAGTACTTC. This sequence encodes CASSFHGTSTTKNIQYF.